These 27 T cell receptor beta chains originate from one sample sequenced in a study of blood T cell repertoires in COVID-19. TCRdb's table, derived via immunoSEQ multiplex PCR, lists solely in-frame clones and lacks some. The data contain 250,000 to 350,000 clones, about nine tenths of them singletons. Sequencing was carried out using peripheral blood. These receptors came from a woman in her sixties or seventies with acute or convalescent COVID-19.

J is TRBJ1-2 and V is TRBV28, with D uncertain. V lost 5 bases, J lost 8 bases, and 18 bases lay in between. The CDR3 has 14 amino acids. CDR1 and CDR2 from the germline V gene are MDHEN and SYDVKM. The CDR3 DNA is TGTGCCAGCAGTACACAATCGACATCCGGCGGCTACACCTTC. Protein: CASSTQSTSGGYTF.

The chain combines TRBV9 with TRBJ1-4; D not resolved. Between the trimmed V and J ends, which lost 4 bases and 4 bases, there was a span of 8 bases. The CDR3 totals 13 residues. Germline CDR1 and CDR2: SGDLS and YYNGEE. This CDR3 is CASSQGGNEKLFF. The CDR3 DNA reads TGTGCCAGCAGCCAAGGCGGTAATGAAAAACTGTTTTTT. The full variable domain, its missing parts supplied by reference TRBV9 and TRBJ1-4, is DSGVTQTPKHLITATGQRVTLRCSPRSGDLSVYWYQQSLDQGLQFLIQYYNGEERAKGNILERFSAQQFPDLHSELNLSSLELGDSALYFCASSQGGNEKLFFGSGTQLSVL.

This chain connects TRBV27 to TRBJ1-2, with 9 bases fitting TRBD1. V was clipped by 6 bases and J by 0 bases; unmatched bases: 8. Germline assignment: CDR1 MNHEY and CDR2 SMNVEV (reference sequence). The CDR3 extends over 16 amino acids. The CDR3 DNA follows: TGTGCCAGCAGGGGGGGACAGGGAGGGACTAACTATGGCTACACCTTC. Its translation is CASRGGQGGTNYGYTF.

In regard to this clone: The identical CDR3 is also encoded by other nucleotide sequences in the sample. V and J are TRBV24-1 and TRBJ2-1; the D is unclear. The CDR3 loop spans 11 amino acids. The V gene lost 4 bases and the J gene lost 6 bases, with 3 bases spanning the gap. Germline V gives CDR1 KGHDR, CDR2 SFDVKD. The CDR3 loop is CATSDRNEQFF. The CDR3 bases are TGTGCCACCAGTGACCGCAATGAGCAGTTCTTC.

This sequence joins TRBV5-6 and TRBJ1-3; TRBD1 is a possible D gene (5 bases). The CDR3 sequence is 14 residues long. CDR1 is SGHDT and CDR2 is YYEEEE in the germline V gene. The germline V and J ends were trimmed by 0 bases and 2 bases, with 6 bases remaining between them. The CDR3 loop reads CASSLGQPGNTIYF. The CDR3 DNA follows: TGTGCCAGCAGCTTGGGACAGCCTGGAAACACCATATATTTT.

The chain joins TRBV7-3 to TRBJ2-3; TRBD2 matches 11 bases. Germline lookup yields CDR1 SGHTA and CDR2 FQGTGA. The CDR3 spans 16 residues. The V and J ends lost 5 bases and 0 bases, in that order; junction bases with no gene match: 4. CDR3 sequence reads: CASSRTSGRSTDTQYF. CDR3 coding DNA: TGTGCCAGCAGCCGGACTAGCGGGCGAAGCACAGATACGCAGTATTTT.

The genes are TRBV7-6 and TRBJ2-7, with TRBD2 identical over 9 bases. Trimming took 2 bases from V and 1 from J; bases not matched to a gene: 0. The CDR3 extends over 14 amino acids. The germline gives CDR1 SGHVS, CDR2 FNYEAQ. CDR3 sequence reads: CASSLLAGSYEQYF. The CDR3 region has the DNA TGTGCCAGCAGCTTACTAGCGGGATCCTACGAGCAGTACTTC.

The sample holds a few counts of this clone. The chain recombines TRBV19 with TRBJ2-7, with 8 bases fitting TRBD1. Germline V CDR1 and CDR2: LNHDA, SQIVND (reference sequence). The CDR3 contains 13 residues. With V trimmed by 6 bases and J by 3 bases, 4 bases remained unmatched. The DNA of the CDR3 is TGTGCCAGTAGCCCACAGGGGGGCTACGAGCAGTACTTC. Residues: CASSPQGGYEQYF. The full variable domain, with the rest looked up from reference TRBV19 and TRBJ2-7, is DGGITQSPKYLFRKEGQNVTLSCEQNLNHDAMYWYRQDPGQGLRLIYYSQIVNDFQKGDIAEGYSVSREKKESFPLTVTSAQKNPTAFYLCASSPQGGYEQYFGPGTRLTVT.

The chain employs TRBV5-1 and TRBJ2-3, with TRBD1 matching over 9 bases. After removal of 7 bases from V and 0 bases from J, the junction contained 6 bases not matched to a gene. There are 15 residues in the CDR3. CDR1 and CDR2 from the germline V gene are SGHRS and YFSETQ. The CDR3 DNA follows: TGCGCCAGCGGTAAGGGACAGGGAAGCACAGATACGCAGTATTTT. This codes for CASGKGQGSTDTQYF.

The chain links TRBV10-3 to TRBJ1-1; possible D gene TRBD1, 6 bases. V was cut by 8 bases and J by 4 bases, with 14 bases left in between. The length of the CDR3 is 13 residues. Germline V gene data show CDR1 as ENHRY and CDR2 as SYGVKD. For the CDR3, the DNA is TGTGCCATCGGACTGGGGACATCCACTGAAGCTTTCTTT. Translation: CAIGLGTSTEAFF.

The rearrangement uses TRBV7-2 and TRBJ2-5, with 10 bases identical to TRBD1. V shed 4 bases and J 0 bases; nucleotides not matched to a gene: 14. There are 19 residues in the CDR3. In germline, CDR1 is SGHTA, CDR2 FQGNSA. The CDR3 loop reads CASSSGQGFLGKYQETQYF. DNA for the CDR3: TGTGCCAGCAGCTCGGGACAGGGGTTCTTGGGAAAGTACCAAGAGACCCAGTACTTC. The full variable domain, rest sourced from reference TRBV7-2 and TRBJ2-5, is GAGVSQSPSNKVTEKGKDVELRCDPISGHTALYWYRQSLGQGLEFLIYFQGNSAPDKSGLPSDRFSAERTGGSVSTLTIQRTQQEDSAVYLCASSSGQGFLGKYQETQYFGPGTRLLVL.

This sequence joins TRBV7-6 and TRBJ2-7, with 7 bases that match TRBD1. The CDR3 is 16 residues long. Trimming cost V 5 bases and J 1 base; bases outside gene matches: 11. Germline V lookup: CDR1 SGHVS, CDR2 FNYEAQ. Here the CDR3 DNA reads TGTGCCAGCAGCCACGGTGAGGGGGCGCGGTCCTACGAGCAGTACTTC. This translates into CASSHGEGARSYEQYF.

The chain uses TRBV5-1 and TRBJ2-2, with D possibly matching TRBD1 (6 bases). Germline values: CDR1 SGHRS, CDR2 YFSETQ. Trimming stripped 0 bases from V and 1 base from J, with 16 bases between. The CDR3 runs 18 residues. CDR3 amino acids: CASSLVLYRDKNTGELFF. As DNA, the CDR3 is TGCGCCAGCAGCTTGGTTCTATATCGGGACAAGAACACCGGGGAGCTGTTTTTT.

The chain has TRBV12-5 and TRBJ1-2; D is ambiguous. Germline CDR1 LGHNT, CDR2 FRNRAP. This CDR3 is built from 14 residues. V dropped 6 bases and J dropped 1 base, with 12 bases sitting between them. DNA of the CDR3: TGTGCTAGTGGGGCGTCGGGGAGTAACTATGGCTACACCTTC. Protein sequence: CASGASGSNYGYTF.

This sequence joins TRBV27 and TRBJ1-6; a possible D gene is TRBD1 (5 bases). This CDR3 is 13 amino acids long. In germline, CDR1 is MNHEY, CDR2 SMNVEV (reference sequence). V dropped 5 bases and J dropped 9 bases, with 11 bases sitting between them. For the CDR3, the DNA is TGTGCCAGCAGTCCGGGGGTGGGTTCACCCCTCCACTTT. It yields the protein CASSPGVGSPLHF.

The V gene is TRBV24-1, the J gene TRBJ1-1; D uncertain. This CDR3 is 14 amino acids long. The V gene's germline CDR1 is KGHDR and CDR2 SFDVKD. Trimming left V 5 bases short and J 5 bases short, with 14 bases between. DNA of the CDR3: TGTGCCACCAGTGGCATAGGCGGGAGGACTGAAGCTTTCTTT. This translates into CATSGIGGRTEAFF.

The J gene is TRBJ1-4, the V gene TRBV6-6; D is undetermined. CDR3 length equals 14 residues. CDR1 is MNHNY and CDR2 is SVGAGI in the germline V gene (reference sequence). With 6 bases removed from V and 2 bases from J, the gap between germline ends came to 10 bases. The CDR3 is CASRDQATNEKLFF. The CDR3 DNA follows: TGTGCCAGCAGAGATCAGGCGACTAATGAAAAACTGTTTTTT.

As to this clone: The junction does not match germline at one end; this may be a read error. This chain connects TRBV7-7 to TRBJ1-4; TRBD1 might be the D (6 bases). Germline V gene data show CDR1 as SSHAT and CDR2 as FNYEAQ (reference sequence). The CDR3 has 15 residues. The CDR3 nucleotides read TGTGCTAGCAGCTTATCCCAGGGGCGCGGTGAAAAACTGTTTTTT. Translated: CASSLSQGRGEKLFF.

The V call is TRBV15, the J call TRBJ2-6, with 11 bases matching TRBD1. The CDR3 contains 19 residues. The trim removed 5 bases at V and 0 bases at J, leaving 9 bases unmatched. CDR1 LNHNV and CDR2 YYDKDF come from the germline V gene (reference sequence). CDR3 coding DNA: TGTGCCACCAGCGGACCTCCCGGGACAGGGGGCTCTGGGGCCAACGTCCTGACTTTC. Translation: CATSGPPGTGGSGANVLTF. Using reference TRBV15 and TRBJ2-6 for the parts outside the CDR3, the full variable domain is DAMVIQNPRYQVTQFGKPVTLSCSQTLNHNVMYWYQQKSSQAPKLLFHYYDKDFNNEADTPDNFQSRRPNTSFCFLDIRSPGLGDTAMYLCATSGPPGTGGSGANVLTFGAGSRLTVL.

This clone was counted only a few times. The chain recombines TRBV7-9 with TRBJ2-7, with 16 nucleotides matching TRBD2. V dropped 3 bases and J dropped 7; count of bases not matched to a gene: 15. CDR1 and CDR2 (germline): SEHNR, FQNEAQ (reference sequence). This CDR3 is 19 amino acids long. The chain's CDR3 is CASSLGRGLAGGPSKEQYF. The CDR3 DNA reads TGTGCCAGCAGCTTGGGTAGGGGACTAGCGGGAGGGCCTTCGAAAGAGCAGTACTTC.

CDR3 DNA: TGTGCCAGCAGTTACGGACAGACCGGGGAGCTGTTTTTT. Translated: CASSYGQTGELFF. The chain uses TRBV6-2 or TRBV6-3 and TRBJ2-2; tentative D call: TRBD1 (6 bases). Per the germline V gene, CDR1 is MNHEY and CDR2 is SVGEGT. Deletions cut 2 bases from V and 5 bases from J, with 6 bases between. CDR3 length: 13 residues.

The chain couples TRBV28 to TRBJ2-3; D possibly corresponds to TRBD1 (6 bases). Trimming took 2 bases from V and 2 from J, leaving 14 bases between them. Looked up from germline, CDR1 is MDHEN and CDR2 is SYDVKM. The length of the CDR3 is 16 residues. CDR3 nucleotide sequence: TGTGCCAGCAGTTTACCCCGGACAGATTCCACAGATACGCAGTATTTT. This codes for CASSLPRTDSTDTQYF. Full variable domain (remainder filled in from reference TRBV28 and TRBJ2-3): DVKVTQSSRYLVKRTGEKVFLECVQDMDHENMFWYRQDPGLGLRLIYFSYDVKMKEKGDIPEGYSVSREKKERFSLILESASTNQTSMYLCASSLPRTDSTDTQYFGPGTRLTVL.

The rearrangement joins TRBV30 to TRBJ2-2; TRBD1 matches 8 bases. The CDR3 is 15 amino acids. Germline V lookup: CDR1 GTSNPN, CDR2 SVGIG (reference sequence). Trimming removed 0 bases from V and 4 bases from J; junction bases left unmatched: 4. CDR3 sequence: CAWSVRTGSTGELFF. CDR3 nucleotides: TGTGCCTGGAGTGTACGGACAGGGTCCACCGGGGAGCTGTTTTTT.

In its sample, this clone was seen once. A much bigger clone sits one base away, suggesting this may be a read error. CDR3 loop: CASSPDRMNTEAFF. CDR3 DNA: TGTGCCAGCAGCCCGGACAGGATGAACACTGAAGCTTTCTTT. V is TRBV3-1 (or the pseudogene TRBV3-2) and J is TRBJ1-1, with TRBD1 identical over 7 bases. The V gene end was trimmed by 4 bases and the J gene end by 0 bases; junction bases not matched to a gene: 2. The germline gives CDR1 LGHDT, CDR2 YNNKEL (reference sequence). This CDR3 has 14 amino acids.

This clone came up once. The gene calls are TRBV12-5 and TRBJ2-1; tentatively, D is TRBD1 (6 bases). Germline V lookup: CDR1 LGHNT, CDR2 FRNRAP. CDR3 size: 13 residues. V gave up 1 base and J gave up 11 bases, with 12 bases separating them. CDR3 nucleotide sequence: TGTGCTAGTGGTTTGGGGGACAAGGACAAGCAGTTCTTC. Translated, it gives CASGLGDKDKQFF.

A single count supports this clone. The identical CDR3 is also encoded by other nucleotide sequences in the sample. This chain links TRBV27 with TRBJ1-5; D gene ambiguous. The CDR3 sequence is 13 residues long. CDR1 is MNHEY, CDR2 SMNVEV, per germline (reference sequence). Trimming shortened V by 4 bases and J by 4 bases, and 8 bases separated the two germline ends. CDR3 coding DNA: TGTGCCAGCAGTTGGGGAGGAAATCAGCCCCAGCATTTT. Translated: CASSWGGNQPQHF.

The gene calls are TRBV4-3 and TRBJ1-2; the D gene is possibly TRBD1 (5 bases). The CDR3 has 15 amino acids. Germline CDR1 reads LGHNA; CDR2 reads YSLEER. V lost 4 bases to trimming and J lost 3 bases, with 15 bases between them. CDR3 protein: CASSPAPGGDYGYTF. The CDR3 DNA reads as TGCGCCAGCAGCCCTGCCCCGGGAGGGGACTATGGCTACACCTTC.